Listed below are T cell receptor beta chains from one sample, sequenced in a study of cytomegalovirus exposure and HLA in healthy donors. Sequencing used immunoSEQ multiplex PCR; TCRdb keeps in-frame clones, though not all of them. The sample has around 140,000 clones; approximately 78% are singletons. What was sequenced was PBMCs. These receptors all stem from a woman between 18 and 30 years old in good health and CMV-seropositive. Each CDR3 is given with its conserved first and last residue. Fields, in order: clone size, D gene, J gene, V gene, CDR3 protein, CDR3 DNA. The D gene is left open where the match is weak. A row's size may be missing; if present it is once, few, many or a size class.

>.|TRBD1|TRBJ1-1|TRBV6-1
CASSNRAGGNTEAFF
TGTGCCAGCAGTAACCGTGCAGGGGGGAACACTGAAGCTTTCTTT
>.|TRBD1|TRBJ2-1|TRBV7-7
CASSLAFGQGPYNEQFF
TGTGCCAGCAGCTTAGCTTTTGGACAGGGGCCCTACAATGAGCAGTTCTTC
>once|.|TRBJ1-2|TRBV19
CATRQEYNYGYTF
TGTGCCACCCGACAGGAGTACAACTATGGCTACACCTTC
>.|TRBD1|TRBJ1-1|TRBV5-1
CASRLGTGGSAEAFF
TGCGCCAGCAGACTGGGGACAGGGGGCAGCGCTGAAGCTTTCTTT
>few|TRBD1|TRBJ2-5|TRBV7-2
CASSSDRGRTETQYF
TGTGCCAGCAGCTCCGACAGGGGGCGGACCGAGACCCAGTACTTC
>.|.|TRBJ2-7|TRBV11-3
CASSLGGSYEQYF
TGTGCCAGCAGCTTAGGAGGGAGCTACGAGCAGTACTTC
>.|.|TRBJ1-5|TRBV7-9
CASSGNGTENQPQHF
TGTGCCAGCAGCGGCAACGGGACTGAAAATCAGCCCCAGCATTTT
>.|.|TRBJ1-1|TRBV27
CASRKKGIWDTEAFF
TGTGCCAGCAGGAAAAAGGGGATTTGGGACACTGAAGCTTTCTTT
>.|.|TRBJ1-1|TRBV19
CASGQLTEAFF
TGTGCCAGTGGGCAGCTAACTGAAGCTTTCTTT
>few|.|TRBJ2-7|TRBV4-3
CASSQDGAGEQYF
TGCGCCAGCAGCCAAGATGGAGCGGGCGAGCAGTACTTC
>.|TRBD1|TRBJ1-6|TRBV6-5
CASTRTGTVNSPLHF
TGTGCCAGCACGCGTACCGGGACAGTGAATTCACCCCTCCACTTT
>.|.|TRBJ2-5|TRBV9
CASSEGVADMGETQYF
TGTGCCAGCAGCGAGGGAGTAGCGGACATGGGGGAGACCCAGTACTTC
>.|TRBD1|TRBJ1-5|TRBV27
CASSFAPTGDQPQHF
TGTGCCAGCAGTTTTGCCCCGACAGGGGATCAGCCCCAGCATTTT
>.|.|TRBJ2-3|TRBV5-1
CASSWDLADTQYF
TGCGCCAGCAGTTGGGATCTAGCGGATACGCAGTATTTT
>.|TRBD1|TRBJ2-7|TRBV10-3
CAISETGTAPDEQYF
TGTGCCATCAGTGAAACCGGGACAGCTCCCGACGAGCAGTACTTC
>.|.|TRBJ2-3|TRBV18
CASSSHPPGSTDTQYF
TGTGCCAGCTCATCCCATCCTCCCGGTAGCACAGATACGCAGTATTTT
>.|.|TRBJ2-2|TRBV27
CASSPLPGELFF
TGTGCCAGCAGTCCTCTCCCCGGGGAGCTGTTTTTT
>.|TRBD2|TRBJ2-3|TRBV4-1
CASSQVGLAGALSTDTQYF
TGCGCCAGCAGCCAAGTAGGACTAGCGGGGGCCCTAAGCACAGATACGCAGTATTTT
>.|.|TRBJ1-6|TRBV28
CASSKKTANSPLHF
TGTGCCAGCAGTAAAAAGACAGCCAATTCACCCCTCCACTTT
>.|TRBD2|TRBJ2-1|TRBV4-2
CASSQAQGTSGGDEQFF
TGTGCCAGCAGCCAAGCTCAAGGGACTAGCGGGGGAGATGAGCAGTTCTTC
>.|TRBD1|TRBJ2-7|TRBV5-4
CASSGGTGETSTYEQYF
TGTGCCAGCAGCGGGGGGACAGGGGAAACTTCGACCTACGAGCAGTACTTC
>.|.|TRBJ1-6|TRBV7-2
CASSAGRGSTSPLHF
TGTGCCAGCAGCGCAGGGAGGGGTAGTACTTCACCCCTCCACTTT
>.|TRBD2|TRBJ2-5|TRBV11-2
CASSRSSGGAGKTQYF
TGTGCCAGCAGCCGTTCTAGCGGGGGGGCTGGGAAGACCCAGTACTTC
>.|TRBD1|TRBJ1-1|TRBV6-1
CASSPTGVNTEAFF
TGTGCCAGCAGTCCGACAGGGGTGAACACTGAAGCTTTCTTT
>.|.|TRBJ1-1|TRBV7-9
CASSRGNSAYAEAFF
TGTGCCAGCAGCCGAGGGAATAGCGCCTACGCTGAAGCTTTCTTT
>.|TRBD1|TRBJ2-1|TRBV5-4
CASSARQGQINEQFF
TGTGCCAGCAGCGCCCGACAGGGGCAAATCAATGAGCAGTTCTTC
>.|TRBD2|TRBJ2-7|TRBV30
CAWSVSPAGGYEQYF
TGTGCCTGGAGTGTAAGCCCAGCGGGGGGCTACGAGCAGTACTTC